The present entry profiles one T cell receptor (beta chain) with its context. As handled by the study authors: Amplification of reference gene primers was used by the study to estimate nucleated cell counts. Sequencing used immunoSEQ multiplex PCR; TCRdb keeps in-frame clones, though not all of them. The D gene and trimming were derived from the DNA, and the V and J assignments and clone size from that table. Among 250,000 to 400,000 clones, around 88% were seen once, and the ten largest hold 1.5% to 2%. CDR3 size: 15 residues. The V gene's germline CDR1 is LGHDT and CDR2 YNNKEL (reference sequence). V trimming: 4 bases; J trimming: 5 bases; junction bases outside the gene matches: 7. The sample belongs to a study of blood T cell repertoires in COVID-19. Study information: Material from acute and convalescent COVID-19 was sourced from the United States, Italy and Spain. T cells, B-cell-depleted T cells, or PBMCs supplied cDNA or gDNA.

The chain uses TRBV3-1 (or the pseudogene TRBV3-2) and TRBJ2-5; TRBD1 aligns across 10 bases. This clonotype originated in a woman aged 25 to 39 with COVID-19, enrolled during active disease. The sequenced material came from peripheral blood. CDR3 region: CASSPGTGEEETQYF. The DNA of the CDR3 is TGTGCCAGCAGCCCCGGGACAGGGGAAGAGGAGACCCAGTACTTC.